This is a list of T cell receptor beta chains from one sample in a study of blood T cell repertoires in COVID-19. The method was immunoSEQ multiplex PCR; TCRdb's version includes in-frame clones alone and lacks a portion of them. The data hold 55,000 to 65,000 clones, with about 90% observed a single time. Sequenced sample: peripheral blood. The receptors were sampled from a human donor with acute or convalescent COVID-19. The donor label of this sample is uncertain. Each CDR3 is given with its conserved first and last residue. Fields, in order: J gene, D gene, clone size, V gene, CDR3 DNA, CDR3 protein. The D gene is left open where the match is weak. Size tells how often a clone was seen (once, few, many) or the class of an expanded clone, and some rows leave it out.

J gene: TRBJ2-1; D gene: -; clone size: -; V gene: TRBV20-1; CDR3 DNA: TGCAGGGGGCAGCAGTACAATGAGCAGTTCTTC; CDR3 protein: CRGQQYNEQFF
J gene: TRBJ2-3; D gene: TRBD2; clone size: -; V gene: TRBV7-6; CDR3 DNA: TGTGCCAGCAGCTCCGGACTAGCGGGGGACCTAAGGGGTGCAGATACGCAGTATTTT; CDR3 protein: CASSSGLAGDLRGADTQYF
J gene: TRBJ1-5; D gene: -; clone size: -; V gene: TRBV19; CDR3 DNA: TGTGCCAGTAGCCCAACTCTAATTAATCAGCCCCAGCATTTT; CDR3 protein: CASSPTLINQPQHF
J gene: TRBJ1-6; D gene: -; clone size: -; V gene: TRBV30; CDR3 DNA: TGTGCCTGGGCTCTGAGGGATAATTCACCCCTCCACTTT; CDR3 protein: CAWALRDNSPLHF
J gene: TRBJ2-5; D gene: TRBD2; clone size: once; V gene: TRBV27; CDR3 DNA: TGTGCCAGCAGTTTGCGGGGGGAAGAGACCCAGTACTTC; CDR3 protein: CASSLRGEETQYF
J gene: TRBJ2-5; D gene: -; clone size: -; V gene: TRBV27; CDR3 DNA: TGTGCCAGCAGTTCCCAGGGCGAGACCCAGTACTTC; CDR3 protein: CASSSQGETQYF
J gene: TRBJ2-2; D gene: TRBD1; clone size: -; V gene: TRBV10-3; CDR3 DNA: TGTGCCACCCTAGACAGGGCGAACACCGGGGAGCTGTTTTTT; CDR3 protein: CATLDRANTGELFF
J gene: TRBJ2-5; D gene: TRBD1; clone size: once; V gene: TRBV19; CDR3 DNA: TGTGCCAGTAGTGGGACAGGTTTAAGGGTCCAAGAGACCCAGTACTTC; CDR3 protein: CASSGTGLRVQETQYF
J gene: TRBJ2-7; D gene: TRBD2; clone size: few; V gene: TRBV2; CDR3 DNA: TGTGCCAGCAGCGACGCGGGAGGCAGTTTCTACGAGCAGTACTTC; CDR3 protein: CASSDAGGSFYEQYF
J gene: TRBJ1-2; D gene: -; clone size: -; V gene: TRBV5-1; CDR3 DNA: TGCGCCAGCAGCAACGAACCGGGTGGCTATGGCTACACCTTC; CDR3 protein: CASSNEPGGYGYTF
J gene: TRBJ2-7; D gene: -; clone size: -; V gene: TRBV6-5; CDR3 DNA: TGTGCCAGCAGTTACGGGGGGTTTACCTACGAGCAGTACTTC; CDR3 protein: CASSYGGFTYEQYF
J gene: TRBJ2-1; D gene: TRBD2; clone size: -; V gene: TRBV18; CDR3 DNA: TGTGCCAGCTCACCGGGGACTACCTACAATGAGCAGTTCTTC; CDR3 protein: CASSPGTTYNEQFF
J gene: TRBJ2-2; D gene: TRBD1; clone size: few; V gene: TRBV19; CDR3 DNA: TGTGCCACCCGTTCGGGACAGGGTAGAACCGGGGAGCTGTTTTTT; CDR3 protein: CATRSGQGRTGELFF
J gene: TRBJ1-1; D gene: TRBD1; clone size: -; V gene: TRBV10-1; CDR3 DNA: TGCGCCAGCAGTGAGTCAAGGGGGCGTACTGAAGCTTTCTTT; CDR3 protein: CASSESRGRTEAFF
J gene: TRBJ2-3; D gene: -; clone size: -; V gene: TRBV24-1; CDR3 DNA: TGTGCCACCAGTCGGGGGGCGGTTGGCGCAGATACGCAGTATTTT; CDR3 protein: CATSRGAVGADTQYF
J gene: TRBJ2-2; D gene: -; clone size: -; V gene: TRBV5-4; CDR3 DNA: TGTGCCAGCAGCTCTATCGGGGTCGGGGGCACCGGGGAGCTGTTTTTT; CDR3 protein: CASSSIGVGGTGELFF
J gene: TRBJ2-5; D gene: -; clone size: -; V gene: TRBV3-1/TRBV3-2; CDR3 DNA: TGTGCCAGCAGCCAAAAAGGGGGGCTAGCGGTAATGGCGACCCAGTACTTC; CDR3 protein: CASSQKGGLAVMATQYF
J gene: TRBJ1-5; D gene: -; clone size: -; V gene: TRBV18; CDR3 DNA: TGTGCCAGCTCATCCACCACAGGATATAGCAATCAGCCCCAGCATTTT; CDR3 protein: CASSSTTGYSNQPQHF
J gene: TRBJ1-5; D gene: -; clone size: once; V gene: TRBV6-5; CDR3 DNA: TGTGCCAGCAGTTCGACAGGTAGCAATCAGCCCCAGCATTTT; CDR3 protein: CASSSTGSNQPQHF
J gene: TRBJ1-4; D gene: TRBD1; clone size: -; V gene: TRBV24-1; CDR3 DNA: TGTGCCACCAGTGACCCGACAGGGGGCGAGGAAAAACTGTTTTTT; CDR3 protein: CATSDPTGGEEKLFF
J gene: TRBJ1-2; D gene: -; clone size: -; V gene: TRBV5-1; CDR3 DNA: TGCGCCAGCAGTCCCGACAGGCCTCCCTATGGCTACACCTTC; CDR3 protein: CASSPDRPPYGYTF
J gene: TRBJ2-5; D gene: TRBD2; clone size: -; V gene: TRBV30; CDR3 DNA: TGTGCCTGGAGTATAGCGGGGTCCGGAGGGACCCAGTACTTC; CDR3 protein: CAWSIAGSGGTQYF
J gene: TRBJ2-2; D gene: -; clone size: -; V gene: TRBV5-1; CDR3 DNA: TGCGCCAGCAGCAAAAGGGACAGGGGAGTGGATAGCGGGAGCGGCGGGGAGCTGTTTTTT; CDR3 protein: CASSKRDRGVDSGSGGELFF
J gene: TRBJ2-5; D gene: TRBD2; clone size: -; V gene: TRBV9; CDR3 DNA: TGTGCCAGCAGCCTAGCGGGAGCTATTCAAGAGACCCAGTACTTC; CDR3 protein: CASSLAGAIQETQYF
J gene: TRBJ2-3; D gene: -; clone size: -; V gene: TRBV7-2; CDR3 DNA: TGTGCCAGCAGCCCGCTATCTAGCACAGATACGCAGTATTTT; CDR3 protein: CASSPLSSTDTQYF
J gene: TRBJ2-7; D gene: TRBD1; clone size: -; V gene: TRBV10-3; CDR3 DNA: TGTGCCATCAGGACAGGGGGCGAGATCGAGCAGTACTTC; CDR3 protein: CAIRTGGEIEQYF
J gene: TRBJ2-2; D gene: -; clone size: -; V gene: TRBV24-1; CDR3 DNA: TGTGCCACCGAGTACAGGAGCACCGGGGAGCTGTTTTTT; CDR3 protein: CATEYRSTGELFF
J gene: TRBJ2-2; D gene: TRBD2; clone size: once; V gene: TRBV6-6; CDR3 DNA: TGTGCCAGCAGTTCCCAAGCGGGAGGTAGTACCGGGGAGCTGTTTTTT; CDR3 protein: CASSSQAGGSTGELFF
J gene: TRBJ1-2; D gene: TRBD1; clone size: few; V gene: TRBV3-1/TRBV3-2; CDR3 DNA: TGTGCCAGCAGCCAAGAAGGGGGGACAGAAATTCCCTATGGCTACACCTTC; CDR3 protein: CASSQEGGTEIPYGYTF
J gene: TRBJ1-2; D gene: TRBD1; clone size: -; V gene: TRBV5-1; CDR3 DNA: TGCGCCAGCAGCTTGACAGGGGGGTCGAACTATGGCTACACCTTC; CDR3 protein: CASSLTGGSNYGYTF
J gene: TRBJ2-3; D gene: -; clone size: -; V gene: TRBV10-3; CDR3 DNA: TGTGCCATCAGTGAGGAAACAAGCACAGATACGCAGTATTTT; CDR3 protein: CAISEETSTDTQYF
J gene: TRBJ2-1; D gene: TRBD2; clone size: -; V gene: TRBV24-1; CDR3 DNA: TGTGCCACCAGTGCTAGCGGGGGGAATGAGCAGTTCTTC; CDR3 protein: CATSASGGNEQFF
J gene: TRBJ1-4; D gene: -; clone size: -; V gene: TRBV30; CDR3 DNA: TGTGCCTGGAGTGTACGGCGGGATGAAAAACTGTTTTTT; CDR3 protein: CAWSVRRDEKLFF
J gene: TRBJ2-4; D gene: TRBD2; clone size: medium-sized; V gene: TRBV7-2; CDR3 DNA: TGTGCCAGCAGCCCCGAAAAAGCGGGAGGGAAAAACATTCAGTACTTC; CDR3 protein: CASSPEKAGGKNIQYF
J gene: TRBJ2-5; D gene: -; clone size: -; V gene: TRBV7-9; CDR3 DNA: TGTGCCAGCAGCTCCTGGACAGAAGAGACCCAGTACTTC; CDR3 protein: CASSSWTEETQYF
J gene: TRBJ2-1; D gene: TRBD2; clone size: -; V gene: TRBV5-6; CDR3 DNA: TGTGCCAGCAGTCTGACTAGCGGGGGTCGGCAGTTCTTC; CDR3 protein: CASSLTSGGRQFF
J gene: TRBJ2-1; D gene: -; clone size: -; V gene: TRBV11-2; CDR3 DNA: TGTGCCAGCAGCAACACAGGGTTGGGGTACAATGAGCAGTTCTTC; CDR3 protein: CASSNTGLGYNEQFF
J gene: TRBJ1-4; D gene: -; clone size: -; V gene: TRBV19; CDR3 DNA: TGTGCCAGTAGTATCTCCGGGGTTGAAAAACTGTTTTTT; CDR3 protein: CASSISGVEKLFF
J gene: TRBJ1-1; D gene: -; clone size: -; V gene: TRBV5-6; CDR3 DNA: TGTGCCAGCAGCTTGTACGGGTCCGGTGGTAGGACTGAAGCTTTCTTT; CDR3 protein: CASSLYGSGGRTEAFF
J gene: TRBJ1-2; D gene: -; clone size: -; V gene: TRBV18; CDR3 DNA: TGTGCCAGCTCCCAAAGGACAGTTGGCTACACCTTC; CDR3 protein: CASSQRTVGYTF
J gene: TRBJ1-6; D gene: TRBD1; clone size: -; V gene: TRBV18; CDR3 DNA: TGTGCCAGCTCACCCGGAGACAGGGGATATAATTCACCCCTCCACTTT; CDR3 protein: CASSPGDRGYNSPLHF
J gene: TRBJ2-3; D gene: TRBD2; clone size: -; V gene: TRBV4-2; CDR3 DNA: TGTGCCAGCAGCCAAGAGGATCCTAGCGGGGGGGCCATTACCACAGATACGCAGTATTTT; CDR3 protein: CASSQEDPSGGAITTDTQYF
J gene: TRBJ1-2; D gene: -; clone size: -; V gene: TRBV30; CDR3 DNA: TGTGCCTGGAGGACGAAAGGCGTGGGGGCGAACTATGGCTACACCTTC; CDR3 protein: CAWRTKGVGANYGYTF
J gene: TRBJ2-1; D gene: -; clone size: -; V gene: TRBV29-1; CDR3 DNA: TGCAGCGTTGTACTAGGAGATACCTACAATGAGCAGTTCTTC; CDR3 protein: CSVVLGDTYNEQFF
J gene: TRBJ2-5; D gene: TRBD1; clone size: -; V gene: TRBV9; CDR3 DNA: TGTGCCAGCAGCGGAATTGGACAGGGGAGAGAGACCCAGTACTTC; CDR3 protein: CASSGIGQGRETQYF
J gene: TRBJ2-7; D gene: TRBD1; clone size: -; V gene: TRBV3-1/TRBV3-2; CDR3 DNA: TGTGCCAGCAGCCTACAGACAGGGTACGAGCAGTACTTC; CDR3 protein: CASSLQTGYEQYF
J gene: TRBJ1-5; D gene: TRBD1; clone size: -; V gene: TRBV5-4; CDR3 DNA: TGTGCCAGCAGCTTGGGAGGGACAGGGAACAATCAGCCCCAGCATTTT; CDR3 protein: CASSLGGTGNNQPQHF
J gene: TRBJ2-2; D gene: -; clone size: -; V gene: TRBV6-6; CDR3 DNA: TGTGCCAGCAGTTTCGCGAACACCGGGGAGCTGTTTTTT; CDR3 protein: CASSFANTGELFF